The entry below describes one TCR beta chain. Its antigen is currently not known. One base away there is no much larger clone; base qualities are not given. Library prep was done by the immunoSEQ multiplex PCR assay. For the multiplex PCR, a mixture combining 60 forward primers for TCR Vbeta segments and 13 reverse primers for TCR Jbeta segments was used. Amplification of the CDR3 region of rearranged TCR beta genes was performed with a multiplex PCR assay on genomic DNA. Amplified TCR beta libraries were sequenced as 87-base-pair reads on the Illumina HiSeq System. The authors processed their data as follows. A later analysis counted around 72 million unique TCR beta chains across the 650 to 700 repertoires, and roughly 10 million of these chains were shared by at least two donors. Raw reads were error-corrected and collapsed into unique sequences by a nearest-neighbor algorithm in which closely related sequences were merged to remove PCR and sequencing errors. CDR3 sequences were aligned to IMGT reference sequences to assign V, D and J gene segments. For a sequence to be retained, at least a six-nucleotide match to both a V gene segment and a J gene segment was required. A rearrangement was called productive if the CDR3 had no stop codons and remained in frame with V and J, and every other rearrangement was called non-productive. CDR3 was defined by IMGT convention, running from the second conserved V-encoded cysteine to the conserved J-encoded phenylalanine. Sequences without an unambiguous match to a single V gene segment were excluded from the earlier analysis of a few hundred of the donors. In an earlier analysis of around 590 of the donors, a V segment was called functional when productive rearrangements were above 56.7%, and segregating when the standard deviation between donors exceeded 5%. To diagnose cytomegalovirus status from the catalog of TCR beta chain sequences, a statistical classification framework was built. A later analysis assigned V and J genes by comparing TCR nucleotide sequences with IMGT/GENE-DB human TR gene sequences. Using the TCRdist pipeline, a later analysis assigned CDR3 sequences along with most-parsimonious VDJ recombination scenarios. A later analysis defined each TCR beta chain by its CDR3 amino acid sequence plus V-gene family, and excluded reads lacking a unique V-gene family. In a later analysis, around 600 highly shared, low-generation-probability nucleotide sequences were removed to address suspected cross-contamination and a sequencing artifact. A later analysis calculated a clonal expansion index for each public chain from normalized within-repertoire ranks of inferred template counts. Generation probabilities in a later analysis came from a VDJ recombination model fitted to out-of-frame rearrangements, and those results were checked against IGoR. In a later analysis, hypergeometric tests were used to score TCR-TCR, TCR-HLA and TCR-CMV co-occurrence, with a repertoire-size bias correction applied to TCR pairs. False discovery rates were estimated in a later analysis by permuting HLA or CMV assignments 20 times. In a later analysis, co-occurring TCRs were grouped with DBSCAN, and TCRdist sequence similarity was added when clustering was performed within HLA-allele-positive subsets. Co-occurrence clustering excluded repertoires with fewer than 30,000 or more than 120,000 public chains, plus five with anomalous nucleotide sharing. TCRdb carries this immuneACCESS record with in-frame sequences only. Its versions omit some clonotypes, under half of them owing to an unresolved V gene in the studies checked, with the rest unexplained. From that table come the V and J calls and clone size; the DNA was used to work out D and trimming. Counted in this sample were more than 85,000 clones; around 73% of them appeared once. The ten top clones hold around 7.7% of the sample.

This sample was taken from a study of cytomegalovirus exposure and HLA in healthy donors (dated by TCRdb to about 2017). Some background on the complete study: According to an earlier analysis of 550 to 750 of the donors, about 179 million T cells yielded roughly 110 million unique TCR beta sequences and 276 Gb of sequence data. Rather than drawing on any new phenotypic data, the later analysis identified candidate immune exposures from TCR beta sequences and the way those sequences occurred across donors. All discovery cohort repertoires had been generated using a single sequencing platform. Among the roughly 390 genotyped donors, around 81% belonged to the genetic ancestry cluster associated with self-reported Caucasian donors. An early release that covered fewer than 800 HLA-typed donors contained approximately 290 gigabases of sequencing data and around 80 million unique TCR sequences. Donor age, sex, ethnicity and CMV serostatus were collected together with the repertoire data. The number of typed donors differed by locus: about 620-630 for A, B, C, DRB1 and DQB1; approximately 520 for DQA1; fewer than 610 for DPA1; and some 450 for DPB1. About 5 DR-DQ haplotypes were handled as single units for association and clustering, since linkage in the cohort was strong. The aim of the study was to test whether cataloging public T cell receptors could identify signatures of past pathogen exposure. To decide whether each TCR beta V gene segment behaved as functional or pseudogenic, an earlier analysis of approximately 600 of the donors relied on high-throughput TCR beta sequencing. The study used immunosequencing to profile the T cell repertoires of 600 to 850 subjects and linked those repertoires to cytomegalovirus serostatus. In addition to the first cohort of 500 to 850 subjects, a separate validation cohort of 120 different subjects was used. Genome-wide SNP genotypes for about 55% of the roughly 670 donors were used in a later genetic analysis, which treated that subset as a discovery cohort. In a later analysis, previously published TCR beta repertoires from several hundred donors were re-analyzed and high-resolution HLA genotyping was added so that TCR occurrence patterns could be studied. The study combined high-throughput TCR immunosequencing, statistical association of individual TCRs with disease status, and machine learning to predict cytomegalovirus infection status. HLA typing covered class I and class II loci at four-digit resolution. Among some 400 genotyped donors of the cohort, an average of around 240,000 unique TCR beta nucleotide sequences were sequenced per donor, about a sixth of them non-productive.

The cohort comprised several hundred healthy bone marrow donors. All cohort members were sampled while nominally healthy, although unrecorded immune exposures were likely present. The donor was CMV seronegative and was included in the group of around 320 seronegative cohort members. A peripheral blood sample was provided by each donor, and peripheral blood mononuclear cells were used for TCR beta sequencing. The Qiagen DNeasy Blood Extraction Kit was used to extract genomic DNA from the blood cell samples. The research as a whole found: The presence/absence analyses assumed that sequencing depth was roughly uniform across donors, and that assumption may not be true. When HLA alleles, especially DR and DQ, strongly co-occurred, TCR associations were difficult to assign to individual alleles. It was suggested by the authors that the approach could potentially be generalized to other disease states and immunological phenotypes. In both the original and validation cohorts, the classifier was reported to diagnose cytomegalovirus status with high specificity and sensitivity. The 87-base-pair reads could not distinguish some IMGT-functional V segments, including TRBV6-2 and TRBV6-3, so those segments were excluded. Broadly in line with IMGT annotations, most TCR beta V segments showed up in productive rearrangements about 87% or about 30% of the time in an earlier analysis of 587 of the donors. The cohort was sequenced for TCR beta chains only, and without alpha or paired-chain data the features that could be detected were limited. In vitro tests confirmed that three of the cytomegalovirus-associated TCR beta chains recognize cytomegalovirus antigens. Compared with equally common non-associated chains, HLA-associated TCR beta chains in a later analysis were more clonally expanded and had lower generation probabilities. A later analysis found that most CMV-associated TCR beta chains appeared HLA-restricted, with HLA associations seemingly driven largely by CMV exposure. Because HLA typing was missing for some donors at each locus, association tests included only the typed subset. At a false discovery rate of 0.05, a later analysis linked around 17,000 TCR beta sequences to specific HLA alleles. The only immune exposure information available for the cohort was CMV serostatus. The study gave a list of 150 to 200 TCR beta chains associated with cytomegalovirus. The earlier analysis of some 540 of the donors excluded 15 to 20 rarely observed V segments, including chromosome 9 orphons, because counts were too low. Across donors, most TCR sequences were observed very rarely, whereas some public TCRs were present in many individuals. A cluster of highly shared sequence variants was judged likely to be a technical artifact of the sequencing pipeline. A later analysis reported that several top co-occurrence clusters appeared linked to parvovirus B19, influenza, CMV and Epstein-Barr virus. Compared with the roughly 670-donor mean, donors in an Asian-associated ancestry cluster had fewer N-insertions in productive TCRs, according to a later genetic analysis. A further reported finding was that TCR beta sequences accurately predicted the HLA-A and HLA-B alleles for most subjects in the first cohort. In a later genetic analysis, a missense DCLRE1C variant was associated with V-gene and J-gene trimming of TCR beta chains, and the association was replicated in an independent cohort. Correlated functional status among segregating V segments might reflect linkage disequilibrium, but an unknown experimental factor could not be ruled out. In a later analysis, the rate of TCR association differed among HLA loci, with DRB1 alleles having the most associated TCRs and HLA-C alleles having the fewest.

Compared with germline, V lacks 1 base and J lacks 2 bases; bases without a gene match: 10. The CDR3 has 18 amino acids, counting the end cysteine and phenylalanine. Just the 54-base CDR3 DNA is kept, in frame starting at base 1. The germline V gene yields SGHAT for CDR1 and FQNNGV for CDR2. Sequenced material: PBMCs. This TCR was recovered from a man between 40 and 49 years old in good health and CMV-seronegative. Recombination connected TRBV11-2 to TRBJ2-3; a stretch of 9 junction bases matches TRBD2. CDR3 region: CASSLAPGAGGYTDTQYF. The nucleotide sequence reads as follows: TGTGCCAGCAGCTTAGCCCCAGGGGCGGGGGGGTACACAGATACGCAGTATTTT. The CDR3, completed at both ends by the reference TRBV11-2 and TRBJ2-3 genes, gives the full variable domain EAGVAQSPRYKIIEKRQSVAFWCNPISGHATLYWYQQILGQGPKLLIQFQNNGVVDDSQLPKDRFSAERLKGVDSTLKIQPAKLEDSAVYLCASSLAPGAGGYTDTQYFGPGTRLTVL.